This TCR beta chain was sequenced for a study of OX40 agonist ivuxolimab in advanced cancers. Some clones are missing from TCRdb's copy, which holds only in-frame ones; the method was immunoSEQ multiplex PCR. This table holds about 100,000 clones, roughly 90% found once. The CDR3 has 15 amino acids. CDR1 and CDR2 (germline): SGHDN, FVKESK. With 0 bases removed from V and 4 bases from J, the gap between germline ends came to 12 bases. The source material was CD4+ or CD8+ T cells sorted from blood, sampled in a trial of the OX40 agonist ivuxolimab. This receptor was identified in an adult with an advanced solid tumor such as melanoma, head and neck, liver or kidney cancer. The chain is built from TRBV14 and TRBJ1-2; D remains ambiguous. The CDR3 is CASSQDGSGTYGYTF. In DNA, the CDR3 is TGTGCCAGCAGCCAAGATGGCTCAGGCACCTATGGCTACACCTTC.